The 23 T cell receptor beta chains listed next were all sequenced from one sample in a study of T cell responses to AZD1222 COVID-19 vaccine. TCRdb's copy holds only in-frame clones and misses some; the assay was immunoSEQ multiplex PCR. The sample lists over 110,000 clones, under 90% occurring once. The source material was peripheral blood, sampled 28 days after the second AZD1222 dose. The receptors come from an adult who received the AZD1222 COVID-19 vaccine.

The chain combines TRBV13 with TRBJ2-7; 10 bases fit TRBD1. V lost 4 bases, J lost 2 bases, and 5 bases stayed unmatched. The CDR3 has 15 residues. Per the germline V gene, CDR1 is PRHDT and CDR2 is FYEKMQ (reference sequence). The CDR3, as DNA: TGTGCCAGCAGCTCCCGGGACAGGGGAACCTACGAGCAGTACGTC. Translation: CASSSRDRGTYEQYV.

The chain carries TRBV7-8 and TRBJ1-5; D unresolved. Germline V gene sequence: CDR1 SGHVS, CDR2 FQNEAQ. The CDR3 totals 15 residues. The V gene lost 2 bases and the J gene lost 1 base, with 9 bases spanning the gap. CDR3 DNA: TGTGCCAGCAGCTTAACCATGCCGAGCAATCAGCCCCAGCATTTT. Residues: CASSLTMPSNQPQHF. Full variable domain (rest looked up from reference TRBV7-8 and TRBJ1-5): GAGVSQSPRYKVAKRGQDVALRCDPISGHVSLFWYQQALGQGPEFLTYFQNEAQLDKSGLPSDRFFAERPEGSVSTLKIQRTQQEDSAVYLCASSLTMPSNQPQHFGDGTRLSIL.

This chain connects TRBV6-1 to TRBJ1-4, with a weak D call TRBD1 (5 bases). The germline V gene encodes CDR1 MNHNS and CDR2 SASEGT. Between the trimmed V and J ends, which lost 3 bases and 11 bases, there was a span of 16 bases. This CDR3 has 14 amino acids. CDR3 DNA: TGTGCCAGCAGTGACAGGGAGGGTGTGACCAAACTGTTTTTT. It specifies CASSDREGVTKLFF.

The chain combines TRBV13 with TRBJ2-2; D uncertain. In germline, CDR1 is PRHDT, CDR2 FYEKMQ (reference sequence). With 6 bases removed from V and 0 bases from J, the gap between germline ends came to 11 bases. The CDR3 is made up of 15 amino acids. CDR3 nucleotides: TGTGCCAGCAGTTCTAGTGTTTCGAACACCGGGGAGCTGTTTTTT. Residues: CASSSSVSNTGELFF.

This rearrangement joins TRBV5-1 to TRBJ1-6, with D tentatively TRBD1 (6 bases). V lost 5 bases and J lost 6, with 15 bases in between. This CDR3 region has 15 residues. Germline lookup yields CDR1 SGHRS and CDR2 YFSETQ. The CDR3 protein is CASRVAADSNSPLHF. Here the CDR3 DNA reads TGCGCCAGCAGAGTTGCCGCGGACAGTAATTCACCCCTCCACTTT.

The rearrangement joins TRBV6-5 to TRBJ1-2, with 7 bases that match TRBD1. V shed 6 bases and J 4 bases; nucleotides not matched to a gene: 5. This CDR3 has 13 residues. From germline, CDR1 is MNHEY and CDR2 SVGAGI. The CDR3 is CASRRTGPYGYTF. CDR3 sequence (DNA): TGTGCCAGCAGAAGGACAGGTCCCTATGGCTACACCTTC.

J is TRBJ2-7 and V is TRBV6-2 or TRBV6-3; D unresolved. The CDR3 loop spans 14 amino acids. Trimming pared 0 bases from V and 4 bases from J, leaving 10 bases between. Germline CDR1 is MNHEY and CDR2 is SVGEGT. CDR3 coding DNA: TGTGCCAGCAGTTACTCGCTACGGACGTACGAGCAGTACTTC. Amino acids: CASSYSLRTYEQYF.

V usage is TRBV3-1 (or the pseudogene TRBV3-2) and J usage is TRBJ2-1; 7 bases agree with TRBD2. The CDR3 extends over 14 amino acids. The germline V gene encodes CDR1 LGHDT and CDR2 YNNKEL (reference sequence). The trim removed 5 bases at V and 8 bases at J, leaving 9 bases unmatched. CDR3 DNA sequence: TGTGCCAGCAGCGATCCGGGACTACGGTATGAGCAGTTCTTC. It is translated as CASSDPGLRYEQFF.

V and J are TRBV3-1 (or the pseudogene TRBV3-2) and TRBJ1-2; D unclear. Trimming took off 0 bases at V and 6 bases at J, with 14 bases between the two ends. Looked up from germline, CDR1 is LGHDT and CDR2 is YNNKEL (reference sequence). This CDR3 contains 15 residues. The CDR3 protein is CASSQEARALDGYTF. The CDR3 DNA reads TGTGCCAGCAGCCAAGAAGCAAGGGCCCTCGATGGCTACACCTTC.

This chain uses TRBV24-1 with TRBJ1-5; 10 bases are a match to TRBD1. Trimming removed 3 bases from V and 7 bases from J; junction bases left unmatched: 2. There are 14 residues in the CDR3. Per the germline V gene, CDR1 is KGHDR and CDR2 is SFDVKD. The CDR3, as DNA: TGTGCCACCAGTGATGGGACAGGGGCCCAGCCCCAGCATTTT. It encodes CATSDGTGAQPQHF.

The J gene is TRBJ1-1, the V gene TRBV10-1; no firm D call. The CDR3 runs to 14 residues. The germline V gene has CDR1 WNHNN and CDR2 SYGVQD (reference sequence). With 4 bases removed from V and 1 base from J, the gap between germline ends came to 10 bases. The CDR3 protein is CASSVGVGNTEAFF. The CDR3 coding sequence is TGCGCCAGCAGTGTGGGAGTCGGGAACACTGAAGCTTTCTTT.

This sequence joins TRBV28 and TRBJ1-6; D is possibly TRBD1 (6 bases). The CDR3 loop spans 15 amino acids. V lost 3 bases and J lost 7, with 13 bases in between. CDR1 is MDHEN, CDR2 SYDVKM, per germline. Written as DNA, the CDR3 is TGTGCCAGCAGTTTTATGGGGGGCCGGAATTCACCCCTCCACTTT. Its translation is CASSFMGGRNSPLHF.

In this sample, this clone turned up once. This chain connects TRBV5-1 to TRBJ1-6; D possibly corresponds to TRBD1 (5 bases). There are 17 residues in the CDR3. Trimming took 2 bases from V and 4 from J, leaving 16 bases between them. Germline V gene sequence: CDR1 SGHRS, CDR2 YFSETQ. The CDR3 here is CASSLGDADKYNSPLHF. The DNA for the CDR3 is TGCGCCAGCAGCTTAGGGGACGCCGACAAATATAATTCACCCCTCCACTTT. Combining the CDR3 with reference TRBV5-1 and TRBJ1-6 gives the whole variable domain KAGVTQTPRYLIKTRGQQVTLSCSPISGHRSVSWYQQTPGQGLQFLFEYFSETQRNKGNFPGRFSGRQFSNSRSEMNVSTLELGDSALYLCASSLGDADKYNSPLHFGNGTRLTVT.

This chain connects TRBV5-4 to TRBJ2-2; TRBD2 might be the D (6 bases). V was clipped by 4 bases and J by 6 bases, with 16 bases between them. Germline values: CDR1 SGHNT, CDR2 YYREEE (reference sequence). This CDR3 is built from 15 residues. CDR3 DNA sequence: TGTGCCAGCAGCCAGGGAGGAGAAATCTCCGGGGAGCTGTTTTTT. Protein sequence: CASSQGGEISGELFF.

The chain recombines TRBV6-2 or TRBV6-3 with TRBJ2-7; D remains ambiguous. V lost 4 bases and J lost 3, with 7 bases in between. Germline V CDR1 and CDR2: MNHEY, SVGEGT. The CDR3 is 12 amino acids. This CDR3 is CASSWVFYEQYF. The CDR3 nucleotides read TGTGCCAGCAGTTGGGTCTTCTACGAGCAGTACTTC.

The V call is TRBV7-9, the J call TRBJ1-4; D is ambiguous. V was clipped by 4 bases and J by 3 bases, with 12 bases between them. There are 15 residues in the CDR3. Per germline, CDR1 SEHNR and CDR2 FQNEAQ (reference sequence). The CDR3 sequence: CASSSDLPANEKLFF. DNA for the CDR3: TGTGCCAGCAGCTCTGACCTGCCAGCTAATGAAAAACTGTTTTTT. The whole variable domain, remainder taken from reference TRBV7-9 and TRBJ1-4, is DTGVSQNPRHKITKRGQNVTFRCDPISEHNRLYWYRQTLGQGPEFLTYFQNEAQLEKSRLLSDRFSAERPKGSFSTLEIQRTEQGDSAMYLCASSSDLPANEKLFFGSGTQLSVL.

The chain links TRBV19 to TRBJ1-2; D is ambiguous. V lost 6 bases, J lost 4 bases, and 15 bases lay in between. CDR1 is LNHDA, CDR2 SQIVND, per germline (reference sequence). The CDR3 is 14 residues long. The CDR3 is CASRLTRGLYGYTF. CDR3 nucleotide sequence: TGTGCCAGTAGACTTACCCGCGGGCTCTATGGCTACACCTTC.

This chain connects TRBV6-5 to TRBJ1-6; TRBD1 is a possible D gene (5 bases). Trimming took off 6 bases at V and 3 bases at J, with 6 bases between the two ends. The length of the CDR3 is 13 residues. Germline CDR1 and CDR2: MNHEY and SVGAGI. This CDR3 is CASRDNYNSPLHF. CDR3 DNA sequence: TGTGCCAGCAGGGACAACTATAATTCACCCCTCCACTTT.

This chain links TRBV19 with TRBJ2-3; D is undetermined. The V end was cut by 3 bases, the J end by 0 bases, with 10 bases between. The CDR3 is made up of 15 amino acids. CDR1 is LNHDA, CDR2 SQIVND, per germline (reference sequence). CDR3 DNA sequence: TGTGCCAGTAGTATTCCGGGCACTAGCACAGATACGCAGTATTTT. This encodes CASSIPGTSTDTQYF.

V gene TRBV7-9 combines with J gene TRBJ1-2; tentatively, D is TRBD1 (5 bases). There are 12 residues in the CDR3. Deletions cut 7 bases from V and 8 bases from J, with 14 bases between. CDR1 and CDR2 (germline): SEHNR, FQNEAQ (reference sequence). CDR3 DNA sequence: TGTGCCAGCACCAAAGGCAGGGAGGGCTACACCTTC. Translation gives CASTKGREGYTF.

The chain uses TRBV28 and TRBJ2-5; 7 bases line up with TRBD2. Losses at the gene ends were 5 bases for V and 4 bases for J; bases not matched to a gene: 13. CDR1 MDHEN and CDR2 SYDVKM come from the germline V gene. The CDR3 extends over 16 amino acids. The DNA for the CDR3 is TGTGCCAGCAGTCCGCTTGGGGGGAGGGCCTTAGAGACCCAGTACTTC. It codes for CASSPLGGRALETQYF.

The chain combines TRBV5-1 with TRBJ1-1; D is perhaps TRBD1 (6 bases). Germline CDR1 SGHRS, CDR2 YFSETQ. The CDR3 has 15 amino acids. Trimming took 4 bases from V and 3 from J, leaving 16 bases between them. For the CDR3, the DNA is TGCGCCAGCAGCACCCCGAAAGGGGGGGACACTGAAGCTTTCTTT. This gives the protein CASSTPKGGDTEAFF.

The chain has TRBV5-5 and TRBJ1-5; D unresolved. Trimming removed 1 base at V and 1 base at J, with 3 bases between. The CDR3 has 13 residues. Germline V gene sequence: CDR1 SGHKS, CDR2 YYEKEE (reference sequence). CDR3 DNA: TGTGCCAGCAGCTTGTCGAGCAATCAGCCCCAGCATTTT. Its translation: CASSLSSNQPQHF.